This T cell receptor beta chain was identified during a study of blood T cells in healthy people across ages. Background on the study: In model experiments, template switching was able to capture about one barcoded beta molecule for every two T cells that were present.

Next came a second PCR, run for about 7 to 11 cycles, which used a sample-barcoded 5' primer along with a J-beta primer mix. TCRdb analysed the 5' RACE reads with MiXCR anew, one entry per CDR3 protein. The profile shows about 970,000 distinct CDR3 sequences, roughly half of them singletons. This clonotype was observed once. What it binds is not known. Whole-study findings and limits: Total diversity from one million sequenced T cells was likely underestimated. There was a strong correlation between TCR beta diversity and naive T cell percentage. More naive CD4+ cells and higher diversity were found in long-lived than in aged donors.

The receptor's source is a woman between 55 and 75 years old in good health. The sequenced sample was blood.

CDR3 in DNA: TGCGCCAGCAGCCCGGAGGTATCCGGCAATGAGCAGTTCTTC. Protein: CASSPEVSGNEQFF. This chain links TRBV5-1 with TRBJ2-1; TRBD2 might be the D (5 bases). The germline gives CDR1 SGHRS, CDR2 YFSETQ. Between the trimmed V and J ends, which lost 4 bases and 6 bases, there was a span of 14 bases. This CDR3 contains 14 residues.